A single sample is the source of the 20 T cell receptor beta chains below, sequenced in a study of T cells in women clearing cervical HPV infection. TCRdb's copy holds only in-frame clones and misses some; the assay was immunoSEQ multiplex PCR. The sample holds 25,000 to 35,000 clones. The sequenced material came from blood buffy coat. These receptors were collected from a woman aged 18 to 75 with a cervical HPV16 infection that either progressed to CIN3+ or cleared (not recorded which).

To note about this clone: Read coverage stops 3 residues before the CDR3 terminus; the germline J gene supplies the remainder. The rearrangement joins TRBV6-1 to TRBJ2-2, with D possibly TRBD1 on 7 matching bases. Germline V lookup: CDR1 MNHNS, CDR2 SASEGT. The CDR3 is 15 amino acids. Partial CDR3 DNA: TGTGCCAGCAGTGGATCACAGGGGAGGATGGAAAAG. Translation: CASSGSQGRMEK. The full-length CDR3 reads as CASSGSQGRMEKLFF.

Concerning this clone: The read stops 3 residues short of the end of the CDR3; the missing end is completed from the germline J gene. This rearrangement joins TRBV7-6 to TRBJ1-6, with TRBD1 matching over 7 bases. CDR1 is SGHVS, CDR2 FNYEAQ, per germline. The CDR3 has 14 residues. The ends lost 5 bases at V and 5 bases at J; junction bases unmatched: 3. The CDR3 sequence: CASSKQGHNSPLHF. The CDR3 DNA, read in part, is TGTGCCAGCAGCAAACAGGGGCATAATTCACCC. The whole variable domain, remainder taken from reference TRBV7-6 and TRBJ1-6, is GAGVSQSPRYKVTKRGQDVALRCDPISGHVSLYWYRQALGQGPEFLTYFNYEAQQDKSGLPNDRFSAERPEGSISTLTIQRTEQRDSAMYRCASSKQGHNSPLHFGNGTRLTVT.

Details on this clone: With the read ending 3 residues before the CDR3 end, the germline J gene is used to fill in that end. The chain couples TRBV10-1 to TRBJ1-4; a weak D match, TRBD1 (6 bases). Germline V CDR1 and CDR2: WNHNN, SYGVQD (reference sequence). CDR3 length: 15 residues. V was shortened by 10 bases and J by 2 bases, with 17 bases between the two germline ends. The CDR3 bases that were read are TGCGCCACCTCCCCAGGGGTATCGACTAATGAAAAA. Residues: CATSPGVSTNEK. The entire CDR3 protein is CATSPGVSTNEKLFF.

To note about this clone: The missing CDR3 end, 3 residues past where the read stops, is filled in from the germline J gene. The rearrangement uses TRBV12-3 or TRBV12-4 and TRBJ2-7; 8 positions match TRBD1. J lost 1 base, V lost 4 bases, and 3 bases had no gene match. This CDR3 has 14 residues. CDR3 loop: CASSSWDRSYEQYF. CDR3 bases read: TGTGCCAGCAGTTCATGGGACAGGTCCTACGAG.

As regards this clone: The observed sequence ends 3 residues before the CDR3 terminus, with the missing tail filled in from the germline J gene. This rearrangement joins TRBV6-2 or TRBV6-3 to TRBJ2-1, with 14 bases that match TRBD2. This CDR3 contains 17 residues. J gave up 2 bases and V 6 bases, and 6 bases lay outside the gene matches. Germline CDR1 is MNHEY and CDR2 is SVGEGT. The CDR3 DNA, read in part, is TGTGCCAGCAGGTTGACTAGCGGGAGGGTCACCTACAATGAG. Translated, it gives CASRLTSGRVTYNE. The complete CDR3 sequence is CASRLTSGRVTYNEQFF.

The CDR3: CSASPPTGLVTEAFF. The sequenced CDR3 bases are TGCAGTGCTAGCCCCCCGACAGGGCTGGTGACTGAA. The chain has TRBV20-1 and TRBJ1-1; 7 bases are a match to TRBD1. The sequenced fragment ends 3 residues before the CDR3 boundary, so the rest is inferred from the germline J gene. CDR3 length: 15 amino acids. V gave up 3 bases and J gave up 5 bases; unmatched junction bases: 12. Looked up from germline, CDR1 is DFQATT and CDR2 is SNEGSKA (reference sequence).

As to this clone: The sequence runs out 3 residues before the end of the CDR3; the remainder is reconstructed from the germline J gene. The J gene is TRBJ2-3, the V gene TRBV13; TRBD2 matches at 9 bases. From germline, CDR1 is PRHDT and CDR2 FYEKMQ (reference sequence). Unmatched junction bases numbered 5, after V lost 3 bases and J lost 4 bases. The CDR3 has 15 amino acids. The CDR3 bases that were read are TGTGCCAGCAGCTTCGGCGGGAGGGCCGCAGATACG. Encoded protein: CASSFGGRAADT. The full CDR3 is CASSFGGRAADTQYF.

As to this clone: The read terminates 3 residues ahead of where the CDR3 ends, so the germline J gene completes it. This chain uses TRBV5-1 with TRBJ2-1; no definite D call. Trimming left V 0 bases short and J 0 bases short, with 16 bases between. Germline V lookup: CDR1 SGHRS, CDR2 YFSETQ. This CDR3 contains 18 residues. The CDR3 bases that were read are TGCGCCAGCAGCTTGGCCTCAGTGGGCCCTCCCTCCTACAATGAG. Translated: CASSLASVGPPSYNE. The complete CDR3 reads CASSLASVGPPSYNEQFF.

CDR3 sequence: CAWSVGLAGSYNEQFF. Partial CDR3 DNA: TGTGCCTGGAGTGTTGGGCTAGCGGGGTCCTACAATGAG. The chain joins TRBV30 to TRBJ2-1, with 9 positions matching TRBD2. The read ends 3 residues before the CDR3 terminus; that terminus is restored from the germline J gene. J was trimmed by 1 base and V by 0 bases; bases with no gene match: 4. The CDR3 length is 16 residues. Germline CDR1 is GTSNPN and CDR2 is SVGIG (reference sequence).

As regards this clone: The sequence runs out 3 residues before the end of the CDR3; the remainder is reconstructed from the germline J gene. The V gene is TRBV11-2, the J gene TRBJ1-5, with 10 bases aligning to TRBD1. V was pared by 5 bases and J by 4 bases, with 2 bases of the junction left unmatched. The V gene's germline CDR1 is SGHAT and CDR2 FQNNGV. The CDR3 contains 14 residues. CDR3 DNA (partial): TGTGCCAGCAGCACGGGACAGGGGAATCAGCCC. The encoded protein is CASSTGQGNQP. The whole CDR3 sequence is CASSTGQGNQPQHF.

With respect to this clone: The CDR3 extends 3 residues past the end of the read, so its final part is completed from the germline J gene. The rearrangement uses TRBV18 and TRBJ1-1, with D perhaps matching TRBD1 (6 bases). The V gene lost 4 bases and the J gene lost 7 bases, with 16 bases spanning the gap. The CDR3 runs to 14 residues. CDR1 and CDR2 (germline): KGHSH, LQKENI. CDR3 bases read: TGTGCCAGCTCACTCCTAAACAGGGAGGGTGAA. Its protein is CASSLLNREGE. In full, the CDR3 reads CASSLLNREGEAFF.

Details on this clone: Read coverage stops 3 residues before the CDR3 terminus; the germline J gene supplies the remainder. The genes are TRBV19 and TRBJ2-2, with 10 bases that match TRBD1. Trimming removed 5 bases from V and 3 bases from J; junction bases left unmatched: 6. The length of the CDR3 is 16 residues. Germline V gene sequence: CDR1 LNHDA, CDR2 SQIVND (reference sequence). This chain's CDR3 is CASSDLGQGYTGELFF. The CDR3 DNA, read in part, is TGTGCCAGTAGTGACCTGGGACAGGGGTACACCGGGGAG.

As regards this clone: Coverage ceases 3 residues before the CDR3 finishes, and the germline J gene fills in the end. The V call is TRBV30, the J call TRBJ1-3, with D possibly being TRBD1 (5 bases). Germline CDR1 reads GTSNPN; CDR2 reads SVGIG (reference sequence). Trimming took off 2 bases at V and 0 bases at J, with 14 bases between the two ends. The CDR3 length is 16 residues. The chain's CDR3 is CAWSRQSGASGNTIYF. The covered CDR3 bases are TGTGCCTGGAGTCGTCAAAGTGGGGCCTCTGGAAACACC.

As to this clone: The DNA ends 3 residues before the CDR3 does, and the rest of the CDR3 is filled in from the germline J gene. The rearrangement links TRBV6-1 to TRBJ1-5; D not resolved. Deletions cut 2 bases from V and 0 bases from J, with 17 bases between. The germline V gene has CDR1 MNHNS and CDR2 SASEGT. This CDR3 contains 18 residues. The chain's CDR3 is CASSESRSTAYSNQPQHF. CDR3 DNA, as far as it was read: TGTGCCAGCAGTGAATCCAGGTCAACAGCTTATAGCAATCAGCCC.

Concerning this clone itself: The observed sequence ends 3 residues before the CDR3 terminus, with the missing tail filled in from the germline J gene. The chain joins TRBV30 to TRBJ2-3; D is perhaps TRBD1 (7 bases). The CDR3 is 15 amino acids. The germline V gene encodes CDR1 GTSNPN and CDR2 SVGIG (reference sequence). The CDR3 reads CAWKHRGRGDQPQYF. The covered CDR3 bases are TGTGCCTGGAAGCATCGGGGCAGGGGGGATCAGCCG.

The CDR3 DNA, read in part, is TGTGCCAGCAGTTTCCTAGCGGGAGGTAGGGGCAATGAG. It translates to CASSFLAGGRGNE. The CDR3 as a whole reads CASSFLAGGRGNEQFF. The chain has TRBV28 and TRBJ2-1; 11 nucleotides line up with TRBD2. The read is 3 residues too short to cover the CDR3 end, so that end is filled in from the germline J gene. V lost 3 bases and J lost 6; bases outside the gene matches: 7. Germline loops: CDR1 MDHEN, CDR2 SYDVKM. The CDR3 contains 16 residues.

Turning to this clone: The CDR3 is cut off 3 residues early in the read; its end comes from the germline J gene. This sequence joins TRBV19 and TRBJ2-1; TRBD2 matches 14 bases. The CDR3 has 17 residues. With V trimmed by 6 bases and J by 3 bases, 7 bases remained unmatched. Germline CDR1 is LNHDA and CDR2 is SQIVND (reference sequence). The sequenced part of the CDR3 DNA is TGTGCCAGTAGCGGACTAGCGGGAGGCACTCTCTACAATGAG. As protein: CASSGLAGGTLYNE. The full CDR3 protein reads CASSGLAGGTLYNEQFF.

Worth noting for this clone: The DNA ends 3 residues before the CDR3 does, and the rest of the CDR3 is filled in from the germline J gene. V and J are TRBV2 and TRBJ2-3, with a weak D call TRBD2 (5 bases). V lost 8 bases, J lost 2 bases, and 20 bases lay in between. CDR3 length equals 16 residues. Germline V lookup: CDR1 SNHLY, CDR2 FYNNEI. The DNA read from the CDR3 is TGTGCCAGCGGCCGGACCCTACTAGGACTCACAGATACG. Its translation: CASGRTLLGLTDT. The full CDR3 sequence reads CASGRTLLGLTDTQYF.

About this clone itself: The read terminates 3 residues ahead of where the CDR3 ends, so the germline J gene completes it. The rearrangement links TRBV20-1 to TRBJ2-3; 8 bases agree with TRBD2. The CDR3 runs to 13 residues. CDR1 and CDR2 (germline): DFQATT, SNEGSKA (reference sequence). The part of the CDR3 DNA that was read is TGCAGTGTCACACTAGCGGCACAAGAGACG. Its translation is CSVTLAAQET. The whole CDR3 protein is CSVTLAAQETQYF.

A word on this clone: One junction end disagrees with the germline gene, perhaps due to a read error. The read halts 3 residues ahead of the CDR3 end, with the missing end drawn from the germline J gene. In the same sample, other DNA sequences code for this CDR3. V and J are TRBV7-9 and TRBJ1-3; TRBD1 matches at 8 bases. CDR3 length equals 15 residues. The germline V gene encodes CDR1 SEHNR and CDR2 FQNEAQ (reference sequence). The CDR3 reads CASSHSTGAGNTIYF. The covered CDR3 bases are TGTGCCAGCAGCCACTCGACAGGGGCTGGAAACACT.